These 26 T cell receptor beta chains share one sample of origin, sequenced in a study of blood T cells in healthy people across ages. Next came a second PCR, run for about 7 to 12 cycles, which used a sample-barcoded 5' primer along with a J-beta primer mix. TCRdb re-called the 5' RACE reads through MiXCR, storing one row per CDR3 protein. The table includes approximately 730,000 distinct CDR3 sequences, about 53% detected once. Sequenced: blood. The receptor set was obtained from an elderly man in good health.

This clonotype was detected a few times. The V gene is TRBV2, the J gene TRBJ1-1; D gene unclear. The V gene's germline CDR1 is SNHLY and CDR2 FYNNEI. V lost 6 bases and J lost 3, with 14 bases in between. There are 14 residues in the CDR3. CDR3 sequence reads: CASRPRTGYTEAFF. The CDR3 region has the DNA TGTGCCAGCAGGCCTCGGACGGGATACACTGAAGCTTTCTTT. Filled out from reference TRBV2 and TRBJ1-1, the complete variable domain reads EPEVTQTPSHQVTQMGQEVILRCVPISNHLYFYWYRQILGQKVEFLVSFYNNEISEKSEIFDDQFSVERPDGSNFTLKIRSTKLEDSAMYFCASRPRTGYTEAFFGQGTRLTVV.

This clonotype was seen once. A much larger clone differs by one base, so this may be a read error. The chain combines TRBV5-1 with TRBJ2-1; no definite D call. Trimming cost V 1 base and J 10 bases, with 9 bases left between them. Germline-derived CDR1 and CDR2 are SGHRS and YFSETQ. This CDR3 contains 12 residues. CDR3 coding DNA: TGCGCCAGCAGCTTGAATCTCTACGAGCAGTTCTTC. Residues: CASSLNLYEQFF. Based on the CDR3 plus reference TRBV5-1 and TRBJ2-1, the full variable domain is KAGVTQTPRYLIKTRGQQVTLSCSPISGHRSVSWYQQTPGQGLQFLFEYFSETQRNKGNFPGRFSGRQFSNSRSEMNVSTLELGDSALYLCASSLNLYEQFFGPGTRLTVL.

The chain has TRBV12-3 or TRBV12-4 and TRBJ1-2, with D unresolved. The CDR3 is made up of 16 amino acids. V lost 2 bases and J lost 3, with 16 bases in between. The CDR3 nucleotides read TGTGCCAGCAGTTTAATCTCGGGAGGGAGGGACTATGGCTACACCTTC. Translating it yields CASSLISGGRDYGYTF.

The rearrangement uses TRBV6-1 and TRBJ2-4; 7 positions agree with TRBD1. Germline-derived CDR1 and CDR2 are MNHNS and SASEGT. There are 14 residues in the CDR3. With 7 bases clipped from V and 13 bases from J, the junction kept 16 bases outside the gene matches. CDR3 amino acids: CASTYRQGWYGQYF. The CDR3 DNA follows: TGTGCCAGCACCTACCGACAGGGCTGGTACGGGCAGTACTTC.

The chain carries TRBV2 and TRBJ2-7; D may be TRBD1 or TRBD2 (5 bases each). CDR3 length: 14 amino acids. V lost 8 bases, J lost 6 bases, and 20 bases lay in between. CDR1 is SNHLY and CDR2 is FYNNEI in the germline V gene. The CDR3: CASGGVWTPREQYF. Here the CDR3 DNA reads TGTGCCAGCGGGGGTGTGTGGACTCCACGCGAGCAGTACTTC.

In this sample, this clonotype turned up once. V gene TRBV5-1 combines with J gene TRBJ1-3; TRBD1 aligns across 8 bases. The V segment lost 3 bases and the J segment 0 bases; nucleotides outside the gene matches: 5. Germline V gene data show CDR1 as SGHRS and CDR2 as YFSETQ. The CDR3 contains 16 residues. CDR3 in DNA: TGCGCCAGCAGCTGGGGACAGGCGGCCTCTGGAAACACCATATATTTT. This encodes CASSWGQAASGNTIYF.

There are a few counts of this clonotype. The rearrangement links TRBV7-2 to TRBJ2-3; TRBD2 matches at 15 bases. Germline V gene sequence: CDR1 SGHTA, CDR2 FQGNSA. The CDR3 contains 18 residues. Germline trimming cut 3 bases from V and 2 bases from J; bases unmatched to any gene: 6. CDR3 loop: CASSFPRTSGRATDTQYF. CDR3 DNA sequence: TGTGCCAGCAGCTTCCCAAGGACTAGCGGGAGGGCCACAGATACGCAGTATTTT.

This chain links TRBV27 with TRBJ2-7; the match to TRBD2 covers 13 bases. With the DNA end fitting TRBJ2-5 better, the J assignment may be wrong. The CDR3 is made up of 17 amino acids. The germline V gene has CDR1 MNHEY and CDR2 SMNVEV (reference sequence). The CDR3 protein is CASSLGAGLAGQETQYF. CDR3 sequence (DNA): TGTGCCAGCAGTTTAGGGGCGGGACTAGCGGGACAAGAGACCCAGTACTTC.

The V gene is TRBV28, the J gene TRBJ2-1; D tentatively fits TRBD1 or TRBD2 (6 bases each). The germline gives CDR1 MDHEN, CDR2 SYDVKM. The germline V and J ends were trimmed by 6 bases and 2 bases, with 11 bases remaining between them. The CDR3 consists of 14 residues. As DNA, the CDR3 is TGTGCCAGCAGACTTGGGGGGCCCTACAATGAGCAGTTCTTC. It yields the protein CASRLGGPYNEQFF.

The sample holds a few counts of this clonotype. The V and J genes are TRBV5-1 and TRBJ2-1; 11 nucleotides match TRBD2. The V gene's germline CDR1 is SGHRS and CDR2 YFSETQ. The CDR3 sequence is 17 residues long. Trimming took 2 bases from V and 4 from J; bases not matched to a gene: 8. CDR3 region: CASSFASGGQGYNEQFF. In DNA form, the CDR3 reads TGCGCCAGCAGCTTCGCTAGCGGGGGGCAAGGATACAATGAGCAGTTCTTC.

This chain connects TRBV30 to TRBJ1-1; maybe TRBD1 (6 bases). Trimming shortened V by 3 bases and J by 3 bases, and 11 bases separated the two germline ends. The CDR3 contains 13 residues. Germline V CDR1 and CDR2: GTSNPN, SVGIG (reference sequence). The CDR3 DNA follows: TGTGCCTGGAGCGATTCAGGGGACACTGAAGCTTTCTTT. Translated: CAWSDSGDTEAFF.

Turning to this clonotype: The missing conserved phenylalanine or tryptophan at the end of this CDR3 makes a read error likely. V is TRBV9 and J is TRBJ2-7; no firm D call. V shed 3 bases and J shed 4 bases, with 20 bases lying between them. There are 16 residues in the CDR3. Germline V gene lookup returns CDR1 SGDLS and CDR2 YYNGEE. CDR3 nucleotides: TGTGCCAGCAGCGCAAGTCCCCGGGCAGCCCCTTACGAGCAGTACCTC. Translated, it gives CASSASPRAAPYEQYL.

The CDR3 loop is CASSYEQPQHF. Written as DNA, the CDR3 is TGTGCCAGCAGTTACGAACAGCCCCAGCATTTT. This sequence joins TRBV6-2 or TRBV6-3 and TRBJ1-5; D remains unclear. V lost 2 bases and J lost 7, with 3 bases in between. Germline values: CDR1 MNHEY, CDR2 SVGEGT. The length of the CDR3 is 11 residues.

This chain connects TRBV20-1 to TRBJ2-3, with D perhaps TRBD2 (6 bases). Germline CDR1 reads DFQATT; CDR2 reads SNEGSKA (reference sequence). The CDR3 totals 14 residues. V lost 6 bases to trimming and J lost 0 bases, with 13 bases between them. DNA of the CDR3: TGCAGTGCGAAAAACCTAGCGAGCACAGATACGCAGTATTTT. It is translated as CSAKNLASTDTQYF.

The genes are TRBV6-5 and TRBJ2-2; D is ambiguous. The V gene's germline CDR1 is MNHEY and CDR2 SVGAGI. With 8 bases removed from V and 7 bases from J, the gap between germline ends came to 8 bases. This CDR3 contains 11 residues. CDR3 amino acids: CASRIGGELFF. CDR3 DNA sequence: TGTGCCAGCCGGATTGGCGGGGAGCTGTTTTTT.

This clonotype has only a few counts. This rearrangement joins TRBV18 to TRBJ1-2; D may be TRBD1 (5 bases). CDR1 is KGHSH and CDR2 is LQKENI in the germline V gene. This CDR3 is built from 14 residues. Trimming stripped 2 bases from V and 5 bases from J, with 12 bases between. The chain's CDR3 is CASSPAQGIYGYTF. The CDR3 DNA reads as TGTGCCAGCTCACCAGCGCAGGGCATTTATGGCTACACCTTC.

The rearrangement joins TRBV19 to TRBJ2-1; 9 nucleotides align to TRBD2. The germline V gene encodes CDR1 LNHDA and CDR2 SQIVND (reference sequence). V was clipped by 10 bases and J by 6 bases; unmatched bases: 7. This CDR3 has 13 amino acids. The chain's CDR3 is CATSGTSSNEQFF. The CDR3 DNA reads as TGTGCCACCAGCGGGACTAGCTCCAATGAGCAGTTCTTC.

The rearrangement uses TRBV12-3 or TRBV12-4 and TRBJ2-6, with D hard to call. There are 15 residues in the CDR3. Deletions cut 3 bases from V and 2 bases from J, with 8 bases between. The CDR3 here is CASSLSVPGANVLTF. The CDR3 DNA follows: TGTGCCAGCAGTTTGTCGGTCCCTGGGGCCAACGTCCTGACTTTC.

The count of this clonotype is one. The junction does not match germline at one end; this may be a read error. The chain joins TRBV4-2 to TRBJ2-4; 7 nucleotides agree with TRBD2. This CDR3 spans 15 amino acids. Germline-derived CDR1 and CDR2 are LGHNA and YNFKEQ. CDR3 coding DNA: TGTGCCAGCAGCCCGAGCGGGATGGGTCAAAACATTCGGTACTTC. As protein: CASSPSGMGQNIRYF.

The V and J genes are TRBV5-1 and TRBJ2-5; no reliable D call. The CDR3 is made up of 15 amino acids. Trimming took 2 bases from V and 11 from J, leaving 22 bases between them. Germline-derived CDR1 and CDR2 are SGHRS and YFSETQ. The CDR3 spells CASSFRTDDGNEQYF. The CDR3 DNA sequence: TGCGCCAGCAGCTTTAGGACCGACGATGGCAATGAGCAGTACTTC.

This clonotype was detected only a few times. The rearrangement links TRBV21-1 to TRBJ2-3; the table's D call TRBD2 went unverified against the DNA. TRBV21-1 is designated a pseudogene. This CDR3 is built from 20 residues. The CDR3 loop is CASSKAKREGPPGSTDTQYF. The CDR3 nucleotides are TGTGCCAGCAGCAAAGCGAAGCGGGAGGGCCCACCGGGAAGCACAGATACGCAGTATTTT.

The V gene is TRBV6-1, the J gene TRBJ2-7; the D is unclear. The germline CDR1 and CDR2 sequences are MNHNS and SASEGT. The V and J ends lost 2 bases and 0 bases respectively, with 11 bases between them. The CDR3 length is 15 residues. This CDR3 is CASSEPHRSSYEQYF. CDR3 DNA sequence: TGTGCCAGCAGTGAACCCCATCGAAGCTCCTACGAGCAGTACTTC.

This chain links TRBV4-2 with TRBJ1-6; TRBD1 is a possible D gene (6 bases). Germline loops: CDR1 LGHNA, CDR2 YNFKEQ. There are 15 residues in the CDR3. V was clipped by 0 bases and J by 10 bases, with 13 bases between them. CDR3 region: CASSQEEGGGSPLHF. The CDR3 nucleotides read TGTGCCAGCAGCCAAGAGGAAGGGGGAGGATCACCCCTCCACTTT.

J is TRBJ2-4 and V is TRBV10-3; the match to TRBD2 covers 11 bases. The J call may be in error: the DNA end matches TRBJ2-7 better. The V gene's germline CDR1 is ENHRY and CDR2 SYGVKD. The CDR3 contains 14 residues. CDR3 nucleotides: TGTGCCATCAGGAGACTAGCGGGGAGCTACGAGCAGTACTTC. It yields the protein CAIRRLAGSYEQYF.

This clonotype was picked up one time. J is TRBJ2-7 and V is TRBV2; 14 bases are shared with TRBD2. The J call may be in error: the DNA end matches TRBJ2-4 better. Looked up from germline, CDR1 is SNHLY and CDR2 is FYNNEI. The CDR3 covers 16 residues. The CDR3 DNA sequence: TGTGCCAGCAGTCCGAGACTAGCGGGAGGGAGGAACATTCAGTACTTC. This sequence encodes CASSPRLAGGRNIQYF.

The CDR3 DNA reads TGTGCCAGCAGTTTATTTCGCGACAGCTCCTACGAGCAGTACTTC. Translating it yields CASSLFRDSSYEQYF. This sequence joins TRBV28 and TRBJ2-7; D is perhaps TRBD1 (5 bases). In germline, CDR1 is MDHEN, CDR2 SYDVKM. The CDR3 length is 15 residues. V lost 1 base to trimming and J lost 0 bases, with 10 bases between them.